The sequence of this T cell receptor beta chain was determined in a study of blood T cells in healthy people across ages. A second roughly 6 to 12 cycle PCR used barcoded and J-beta primers. MiXCR, applied by TCRdb to the 5' RACE reads, yields one record per CDR3 protein. The table includes approximately 2,000,000 distinct CDR3 sequences, more than 35% detected once. Germline CDR1 reads SGHDT; CDR2 reads YYEEEE. The length of the CDR3 is 14 residues. V was shortened by 4 bases and J by 8 bases, with 18 bases between the two germline ends. The chain is built from TRBV5-6 and TRBJ1-1; a possible D gene is TRBD1 (5 bases). This TCR was recovered from a human donor in good health. The sample consisted of blood. The CDR3 reads CASSHYGEWGEAFF. DNA for the CDR3: TGTGCCAGCAGCCACTACGGGGAATGGGGGGAAGCTTTCTTT.